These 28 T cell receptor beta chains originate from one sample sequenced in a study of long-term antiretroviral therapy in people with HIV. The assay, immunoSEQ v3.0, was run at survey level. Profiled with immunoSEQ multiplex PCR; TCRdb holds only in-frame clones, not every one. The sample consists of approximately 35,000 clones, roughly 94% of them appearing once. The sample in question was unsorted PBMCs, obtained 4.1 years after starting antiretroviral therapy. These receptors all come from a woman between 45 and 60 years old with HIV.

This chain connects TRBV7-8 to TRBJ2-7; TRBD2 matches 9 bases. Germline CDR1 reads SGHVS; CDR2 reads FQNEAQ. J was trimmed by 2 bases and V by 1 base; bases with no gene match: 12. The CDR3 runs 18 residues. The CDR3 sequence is CASSLGFLGGGVPYEQYF. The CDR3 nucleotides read TGTGCCAGCAGCTTAGGATTCCTTGGCGGGGGGGTCCCCTACGAGCAGTACTTC. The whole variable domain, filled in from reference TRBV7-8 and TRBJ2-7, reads GAGVSQSPRYKVAKRGQDVALRCDPISGHVSLFWYQQALGQGPEFLTYFQNEAQLDKSGLPSDRFFAERPEGSVSTLKIQRTQQEDSAVYLCASSLGFLGGGVPYEQYFGPGTRLTVT.

The CDR3 bases are TGTGCCAGCAGTGAAGAGGGGGGACCAAATCAGCCCCAGCATTTT. It codes for CASSEEGGPNQPQHF. The rearrangement uses TRBV2 and TRBJ1-5, with D perhaps matching TRBD1 (6 bases). The V end was cut by 1 base, the J end by 4 bases, with 11 bases between. CDR3 length: 15 amino acids. Looked up from germline, CDR1 is SNHLY and CDR2 is FYNNEI.

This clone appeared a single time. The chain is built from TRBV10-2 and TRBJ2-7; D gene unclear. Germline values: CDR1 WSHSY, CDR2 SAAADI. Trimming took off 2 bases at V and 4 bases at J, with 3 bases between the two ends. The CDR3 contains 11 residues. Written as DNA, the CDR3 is TGCGCCAGCAGTGAGGGGTACGAGCAGTACTTC. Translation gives CASSEGYEQYF.

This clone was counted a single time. This chain's CDR3 is CASSPSVAGYNEQFF. In nucleotides, the CDR3 is TGTGCCAGCAGCCCCTCGGTAGCGGGGTACAATGAGCAGTTCTTC. The chain carries TRBV9 and TRBJ2-1; 8 bases are a match to TRBD2. CDR3 length equals 15 residues. Germline CDR1 SGDLS, CDR2 YYNGEE. The trim removed 4 bases at V and 4 bases at J, leaving 7 bases unmatched.

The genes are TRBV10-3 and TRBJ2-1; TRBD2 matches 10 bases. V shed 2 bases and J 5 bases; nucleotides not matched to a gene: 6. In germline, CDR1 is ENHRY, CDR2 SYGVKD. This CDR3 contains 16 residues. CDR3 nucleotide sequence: TGTGCCATCAGTGAGCACACTAGCGGGGAGAACAATGAGCAGTTCTTC. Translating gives CAISEHTSGENNEQFF.

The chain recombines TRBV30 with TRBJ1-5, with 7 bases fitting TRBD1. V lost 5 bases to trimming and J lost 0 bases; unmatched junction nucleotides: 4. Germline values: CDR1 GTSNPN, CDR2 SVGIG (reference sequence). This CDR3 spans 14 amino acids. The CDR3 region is CAWDRDSSNQPQHF. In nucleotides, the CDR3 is TGTGCCTGGGACCGGGACAGTAGCAATCAGCCCCAGCATTTT.

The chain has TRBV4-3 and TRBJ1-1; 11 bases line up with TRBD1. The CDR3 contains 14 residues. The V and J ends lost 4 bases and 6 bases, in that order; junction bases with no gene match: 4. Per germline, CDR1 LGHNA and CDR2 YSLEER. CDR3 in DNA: TGCGCCAGCAGCCGCGGACAGGGGGCGGCTGAAGCTTTCTTT. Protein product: CASSRGQGAAEAFF.

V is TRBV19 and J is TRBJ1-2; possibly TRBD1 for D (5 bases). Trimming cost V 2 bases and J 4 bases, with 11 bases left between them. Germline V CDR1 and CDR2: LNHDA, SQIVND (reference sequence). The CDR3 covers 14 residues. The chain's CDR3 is CASSINGGTYGYTF. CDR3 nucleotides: TGTGCCAGTAGTATAAATGGGGGAACCTATGGCTACACCTTC.

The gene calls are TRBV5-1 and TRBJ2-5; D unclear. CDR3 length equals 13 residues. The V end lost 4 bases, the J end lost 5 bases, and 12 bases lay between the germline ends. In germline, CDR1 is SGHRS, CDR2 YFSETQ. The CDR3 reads CASSPDDLETQYF. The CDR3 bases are TGCGCCAGCAGCCCCGATGACTTGGAGACCCAGTACTTC.

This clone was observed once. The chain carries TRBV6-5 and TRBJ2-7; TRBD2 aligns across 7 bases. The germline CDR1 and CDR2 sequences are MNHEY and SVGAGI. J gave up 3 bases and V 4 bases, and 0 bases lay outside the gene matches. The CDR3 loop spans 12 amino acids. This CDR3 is CASSWDYYEQYF. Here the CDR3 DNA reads TGTGCCAGCAGTTGGGACTACTACGAGCAGTACTTC.

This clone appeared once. CDR3 sequence: CASRGGASGIQETQYF. The DNA for the CDR3 is TGCGCCAGCAGGGGGGGGGCTAGCGGAATCCAAGAGACCCAGTACTTC. The chain recombines TRBV5-1 with TRBJ2-5; D might be TRBD2 (7 bases). CDR3 size: 16 residues. Trimming took off 5 bases at V and 1 base at J, with 18 bases between the two ends. CDR1 is SGHRS and CDR2 is YFSETQ in the germline V gene. Supplemented by reference TRBV5-1 and TRBJ2-5, the full variable domain reads KAGVTQTPRYLIKTRGQQVTLSCSPISGHRSVSWYQQTPGQGLQFLFEYFSETQRNKGNFPGRFSGRQFSNSRSEMNVSTLELGDSALYLCASRGGASGIQETQYFGPGTRLLVL.

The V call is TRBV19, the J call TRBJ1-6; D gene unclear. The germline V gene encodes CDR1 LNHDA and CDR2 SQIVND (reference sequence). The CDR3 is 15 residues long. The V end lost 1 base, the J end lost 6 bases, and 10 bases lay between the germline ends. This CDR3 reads CASSIVPAFNSPLHF. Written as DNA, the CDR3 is TGTGCCAGTAGTATAGTTCCGGCCTTTAATTCACCCCTCCACTTT.

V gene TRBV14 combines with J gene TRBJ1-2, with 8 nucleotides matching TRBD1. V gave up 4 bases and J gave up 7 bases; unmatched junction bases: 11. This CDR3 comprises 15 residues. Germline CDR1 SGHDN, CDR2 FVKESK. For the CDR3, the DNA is TGTGCCAGCAGCCCCGCCAGGGGGCGAGGGGGTGGCTACACCTTC. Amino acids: CASSPARGRGGGYTF.

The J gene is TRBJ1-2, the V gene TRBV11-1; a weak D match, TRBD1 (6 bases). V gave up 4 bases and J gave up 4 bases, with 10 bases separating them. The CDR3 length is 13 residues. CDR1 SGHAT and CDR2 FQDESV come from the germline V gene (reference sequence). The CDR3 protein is CASSYRTAYGYTF. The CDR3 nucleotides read TGTGCCAGCAGCTACCGGACAGCCTATGGCTACACCTTC.

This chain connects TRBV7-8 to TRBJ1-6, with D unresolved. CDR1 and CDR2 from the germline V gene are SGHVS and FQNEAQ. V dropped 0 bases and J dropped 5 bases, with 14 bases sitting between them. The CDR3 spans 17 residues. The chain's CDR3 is CASSLAGSAWDNSPLHF. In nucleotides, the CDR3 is TGTGCCAGCAGCTTAGCAGGGTCAGCCTGGGATAATTCACCCCTCCACTTT.

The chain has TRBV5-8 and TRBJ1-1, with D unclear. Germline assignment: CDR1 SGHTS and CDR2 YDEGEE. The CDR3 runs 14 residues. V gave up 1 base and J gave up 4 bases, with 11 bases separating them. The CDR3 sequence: CASSLPEGSTEAFF. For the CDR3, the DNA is TGTGCCAGCAGCTTGCCAGAGGGCTCCACTGAAGCTTTCTTT.

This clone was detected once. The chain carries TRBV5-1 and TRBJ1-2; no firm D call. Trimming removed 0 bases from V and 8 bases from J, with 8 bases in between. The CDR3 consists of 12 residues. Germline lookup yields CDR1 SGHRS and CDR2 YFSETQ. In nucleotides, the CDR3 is TGCGCCAGCAGCTTGGACAAAGGAGGCTACACCTTC. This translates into CASSLDKGGYTF.

The CDR3 DNA is TGTGCCAGCAGCTTAGCGCGGTACGCAACTAATGAAAAACTGTTTTTT. Residues: CASSLARYATNEKLFF. The chain combines TRBV7-8 with TRBJ1-4; D ambiguous. Germline V gives CDR1 SGHVS, CDR2 FQNEAQ. The CDR3 spans 16 residues. V was clipped by 0 bases and J by 0 bases, with 8 bases between them. Full variable domain (remainder filled in from reference TRBV7-8 and TRBJ1-4): GAGVSQSPRYKVAKRGQDVALRCDPISGHVSLFWYQQALGQGPEFLTYFQNEAQLDKSGLPSDRFFAERPEGSVSTLKIQRTQQEDSAVYLCASSLARYATNEKLFFGSGTQLSVL.

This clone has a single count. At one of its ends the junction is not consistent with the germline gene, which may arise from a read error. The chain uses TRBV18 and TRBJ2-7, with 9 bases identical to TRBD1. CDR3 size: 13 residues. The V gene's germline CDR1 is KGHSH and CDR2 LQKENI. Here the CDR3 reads CASSPEQGALSDF. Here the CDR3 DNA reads TGTGCCAGCTCACCAGAACAGGGGGCCCTTTCTGACTTC.

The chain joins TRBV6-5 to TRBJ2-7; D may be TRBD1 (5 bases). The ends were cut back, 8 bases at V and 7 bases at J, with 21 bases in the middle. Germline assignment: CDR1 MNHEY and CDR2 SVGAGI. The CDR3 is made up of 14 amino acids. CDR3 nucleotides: TGTGCCAGCTCTATCCGAAGGGGTCACTGGGAGCAGTACTTC. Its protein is CASSIRRGHWEQYF.

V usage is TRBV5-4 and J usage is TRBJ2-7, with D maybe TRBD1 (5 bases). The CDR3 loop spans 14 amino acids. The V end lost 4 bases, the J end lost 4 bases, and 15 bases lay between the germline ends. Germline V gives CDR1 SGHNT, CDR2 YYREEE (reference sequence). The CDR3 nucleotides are TGTGCCAGCAGCCCCCCTGGCAGGGCTTACGAGCAGTACTTC. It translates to CASSPPGRAYEQYF.

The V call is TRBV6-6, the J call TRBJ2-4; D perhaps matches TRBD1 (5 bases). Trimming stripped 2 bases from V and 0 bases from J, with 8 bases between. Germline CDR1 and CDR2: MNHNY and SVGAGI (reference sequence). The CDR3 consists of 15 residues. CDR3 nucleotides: TGTGCCAGCAGTTACAAGGGGCTAGCCAAAAACATTCAGTACTTC. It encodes CASSYKGLAKNIQYF.

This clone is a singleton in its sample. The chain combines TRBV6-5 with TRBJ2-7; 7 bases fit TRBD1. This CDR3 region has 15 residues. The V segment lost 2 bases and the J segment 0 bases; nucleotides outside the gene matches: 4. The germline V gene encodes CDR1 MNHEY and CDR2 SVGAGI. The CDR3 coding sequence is TGTGCCAGCAGTTACGTACAGGGGAGCTCCTACGAGCAGTACTTC. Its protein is CASSYVQGSSYEQYF.

CDR3 coding DNA: TGTGCCAGCAGCGGGGGACCCCTCCACTTT. Protein sequence: CASSGGPLHF. The chain joins TRBV7-6 to TRBJ1-6, with a possible D match to TRBD1 (5 bases). The CDR3 is 10 amino acids. V was shortened by 5 bases and J by 12 bases, with 5 bases between the two germline ends. Germline lookup yields CDR1 SGHVS and CDR2 FNYEAQ.

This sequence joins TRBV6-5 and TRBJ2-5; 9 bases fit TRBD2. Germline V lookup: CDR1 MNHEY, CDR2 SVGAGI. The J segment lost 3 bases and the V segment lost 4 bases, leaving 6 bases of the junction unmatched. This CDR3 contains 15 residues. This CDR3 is CASSSRGGEEETQYF. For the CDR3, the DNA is TGTGCCAGCAGTTCGCGCGGGGGGGAAGAAGAGACCCAGTACTTC.

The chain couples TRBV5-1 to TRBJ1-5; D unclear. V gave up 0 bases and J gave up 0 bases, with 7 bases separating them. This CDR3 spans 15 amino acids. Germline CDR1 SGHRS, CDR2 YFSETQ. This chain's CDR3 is CASSLAGVSNQPQHF. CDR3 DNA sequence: TGCGCCAGCAGCTTGGCAGGAGTTAGCAATCAGCCCCAGCATTTT.

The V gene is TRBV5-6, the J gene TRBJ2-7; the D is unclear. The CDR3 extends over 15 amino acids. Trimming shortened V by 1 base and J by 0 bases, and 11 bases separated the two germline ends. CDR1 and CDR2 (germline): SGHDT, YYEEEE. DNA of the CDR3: TGTGCCAGCAGCTTGCTGGCGGTTCTCTCCTACGAGCAGTACTTC. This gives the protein CASSLLAVLSYEQYF. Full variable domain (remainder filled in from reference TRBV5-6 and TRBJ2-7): DAGVTQSPTHLIKTRGQQVTLRCSPKSGHDTVSWYQQALGQGPQFIFQYYEEEERQRGNFPDRFSGHQFPNYSSELNVNALLLGDSALYLCASSLLAVLSYEQYFGPGTRLTVT.

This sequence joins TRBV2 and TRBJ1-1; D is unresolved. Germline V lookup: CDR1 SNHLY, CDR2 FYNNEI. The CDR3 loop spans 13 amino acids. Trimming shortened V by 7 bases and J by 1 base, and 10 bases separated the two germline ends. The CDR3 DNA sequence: TGTGCCAGCATACCCGGAAGGAACACTGAAGCTTTCTTT. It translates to CASIPGRNTEAFF.